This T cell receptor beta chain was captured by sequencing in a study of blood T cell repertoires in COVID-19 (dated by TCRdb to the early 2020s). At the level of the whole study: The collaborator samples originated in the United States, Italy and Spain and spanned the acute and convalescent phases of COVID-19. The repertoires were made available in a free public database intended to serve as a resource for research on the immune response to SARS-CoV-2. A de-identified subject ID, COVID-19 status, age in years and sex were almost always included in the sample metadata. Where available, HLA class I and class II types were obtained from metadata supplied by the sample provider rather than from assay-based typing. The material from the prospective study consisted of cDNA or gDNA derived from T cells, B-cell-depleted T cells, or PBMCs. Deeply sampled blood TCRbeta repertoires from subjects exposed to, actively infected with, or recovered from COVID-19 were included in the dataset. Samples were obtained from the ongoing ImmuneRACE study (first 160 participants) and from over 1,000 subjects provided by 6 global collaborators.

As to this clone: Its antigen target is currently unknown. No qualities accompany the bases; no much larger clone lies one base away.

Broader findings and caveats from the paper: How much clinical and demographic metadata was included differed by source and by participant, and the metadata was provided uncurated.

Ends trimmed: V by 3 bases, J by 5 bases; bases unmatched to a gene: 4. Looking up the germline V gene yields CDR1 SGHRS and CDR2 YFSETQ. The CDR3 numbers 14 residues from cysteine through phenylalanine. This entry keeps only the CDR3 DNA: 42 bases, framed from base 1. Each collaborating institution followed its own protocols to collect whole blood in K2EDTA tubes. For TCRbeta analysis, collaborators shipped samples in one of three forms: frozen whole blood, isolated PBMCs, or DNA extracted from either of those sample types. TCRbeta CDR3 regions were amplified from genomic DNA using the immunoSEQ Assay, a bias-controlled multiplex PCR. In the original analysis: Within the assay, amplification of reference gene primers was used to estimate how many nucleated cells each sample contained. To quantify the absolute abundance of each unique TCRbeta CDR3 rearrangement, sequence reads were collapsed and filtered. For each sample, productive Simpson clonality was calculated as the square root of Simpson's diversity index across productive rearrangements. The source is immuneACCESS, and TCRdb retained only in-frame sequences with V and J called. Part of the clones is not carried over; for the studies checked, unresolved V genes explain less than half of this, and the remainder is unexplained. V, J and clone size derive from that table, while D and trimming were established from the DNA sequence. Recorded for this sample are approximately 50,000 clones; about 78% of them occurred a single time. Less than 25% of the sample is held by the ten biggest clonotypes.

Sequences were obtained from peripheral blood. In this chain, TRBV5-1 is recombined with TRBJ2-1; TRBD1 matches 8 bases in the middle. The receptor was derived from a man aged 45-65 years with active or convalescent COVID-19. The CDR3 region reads CASSSGGQNNEQFF. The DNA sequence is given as TGCGCCAGCAGCTCAGGGGGCCAGAACAATGAGCAGTTCTTC. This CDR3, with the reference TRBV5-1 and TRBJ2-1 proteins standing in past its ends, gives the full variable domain KAGVTQTPRYLIKTRGQQVTLSCSPISGHRSVSWYQQTPGQGLQFLFEYFSETQRNKGNFPGRFSGRQFSNSRSEMNVSTLELGDSALYLCASSSGGQNNEQFFGPGTRLTVL.